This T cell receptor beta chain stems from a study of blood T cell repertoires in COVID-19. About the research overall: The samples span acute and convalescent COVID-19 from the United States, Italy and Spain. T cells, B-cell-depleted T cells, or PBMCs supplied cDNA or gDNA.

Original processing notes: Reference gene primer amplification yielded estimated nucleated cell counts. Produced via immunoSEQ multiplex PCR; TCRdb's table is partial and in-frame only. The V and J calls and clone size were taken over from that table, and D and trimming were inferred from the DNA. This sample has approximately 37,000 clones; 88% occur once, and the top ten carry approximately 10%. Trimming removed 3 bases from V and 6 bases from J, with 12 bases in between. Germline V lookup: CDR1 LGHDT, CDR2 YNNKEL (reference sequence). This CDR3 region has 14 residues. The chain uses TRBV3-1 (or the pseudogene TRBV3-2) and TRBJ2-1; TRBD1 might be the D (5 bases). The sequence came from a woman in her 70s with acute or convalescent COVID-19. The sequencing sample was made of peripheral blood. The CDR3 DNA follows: TGTGCCAGCAGCCACAGGGTGGCCCCCAATGAGCAGTTCTTC. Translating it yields CASSHRVAPNEQFF.